This T cell receptor beta chain was sequenced for a study of graft-versus-host responses after intestinal transplantation. Study details: All of the recipients had induction that used anti-thymocyte globulin, then tacrolimus and steroids for 2 to 3 years. Study conclusions and caveats: Researchers found peak circulating GvH clone levels linked to early post-transplant HvG declines. Some patients had graft-donor T cell macrochimerism, and their allografts showed high graft-versus-host to host-versus-graft clonal ratios. GvH clones were identified in recipient marrow, with some first appearing in ileum or blood.

This CDR3 region has 15 residues. With V trimmed by 5 bases and J by 6 bases, 10 bases remained unmatched. Per the germline V gene, CDR1 is SEHNR and CDR2 is FQNEAQ (reference sequence). Method: immunoSEQ multiplex PCR; TCRdb's copy keeps in-frame clones and lacks some. The repertoire holds approximately 89,000 clones, approximately 90% seen once, with approximately 16% in the top ten. Notes on this clone: Its antigen remains unknown.

Source: PBMCs, taken 450 to 480 days after intestinal transplant. The sequence was obtained from a human patient who received an intestinal transplant, so some T cells may come from the graft donor. This chain connects TRBV7-9 to TRBJ2-4; 7 bases align to TRBD1. This CDR3 reads CASSPRQGEGNIQYF. CDR3 nucleotides: TGTGCCAGCAGCCCAAGACAGGGAGAGGGAAACATTCAGTACTTC.